This TCR beta chain was sequenced in a study of T-cell reconstitution after alpha-beta-depleted transplantation in children. Study-wide findings and caveats: Several hundred expanded graft clones reportedly supplied alpha-beta T cells about two months after transplant. T-cell counts and diversity at one year post-transplant came mainly from newly produced T cells.

For TCRbeta, the library was prepared with unique molecular identifiers. A single record per CDR3 protein comes from TCRdb applying MiXCR to the PCR reads. The sample holds 780,000 or so distinct CDR3 sequences, less than 20% seen once. This clonotype was observed a few times. The antigen remains unidentified. The CDR3 has 16 amino acids. CDR1 and CDR2 from the germline V gene are SGHRS and YFSETQ. V shed 4 bases, J shed 9 bases, and the junction held 12 bases outside the gene matches. The sequence derives from a male patient under 18 who had a stem cell transplant for acute lymphoblastic leukemia, so the T cells may come from the graft donor. The rearrangement links TRBV5-1 to TRBJ2-7, with 14 bases identical to TRBD2. Source: PBMCs, mostly from graft donor cells, taken 360 days after TCRalphabeta/CD19-depleted stem cell transplant. In DNA, the CDR3 is TGCGCCAGCAGCCTGGAAGGGACTAGCGGGAGTGTACGGCAGTACTTC. Its translation is CASSLEGTSGSVRQYF. Full variable domain (outside the CDR3, taken from reference TRBV5-1 and TRBJ2-7): KAGVTQTPRYLIKTRGQQVTLSCSPISGHRSVSWYQQTPGQGLQFLFEYFSETQRNKGNFPGRFSGRQFSNSRSEMNVSTLELGDSALYLCASSLEGTSGSVRQYFGPGTRLTVT.